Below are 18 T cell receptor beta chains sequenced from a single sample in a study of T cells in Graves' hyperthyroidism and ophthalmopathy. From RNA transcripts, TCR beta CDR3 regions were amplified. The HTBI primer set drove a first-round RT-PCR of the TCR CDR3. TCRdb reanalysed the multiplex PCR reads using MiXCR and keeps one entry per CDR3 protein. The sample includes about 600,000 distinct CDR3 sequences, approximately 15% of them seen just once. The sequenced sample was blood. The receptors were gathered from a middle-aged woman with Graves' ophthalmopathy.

The CDR3: CSAPSPWTDEGYTF. The CDR3, as DNA: TGCAGTGCACCGTCCCCTTGGACAGATGAAGGCTACACCTTC. The chain recombines TRBV20-1 with TRBJ1-2, with D perhaps matching TRBD1 (6 bases). The CDR3 extends over 14 amino acids. Between the trimmed V and J ends, which lost 6 bases and 8 bases, there was a span of 22 bases. Germline lookup yields CDR1 DFQATT and CDR2 SNEGSKA (reference sequence).

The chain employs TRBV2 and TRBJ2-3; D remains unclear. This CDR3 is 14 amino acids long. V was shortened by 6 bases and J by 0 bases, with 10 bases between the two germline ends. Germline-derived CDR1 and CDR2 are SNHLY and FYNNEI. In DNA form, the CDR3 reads TGTGCCAGCAGGCAGTCATCTAGCACAGATACGCAGTATTTT. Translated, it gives CASRQSSSTDTQYF.

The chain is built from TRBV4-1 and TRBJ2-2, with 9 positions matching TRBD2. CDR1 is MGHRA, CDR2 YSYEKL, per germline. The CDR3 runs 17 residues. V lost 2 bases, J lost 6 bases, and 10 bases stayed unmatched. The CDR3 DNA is TGCGCCAGCAGCCAAATCCGGGGGACTAGCAACGCCGGGGAGCTGTTTTTT. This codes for CASSQIRGTSNAGELFF.

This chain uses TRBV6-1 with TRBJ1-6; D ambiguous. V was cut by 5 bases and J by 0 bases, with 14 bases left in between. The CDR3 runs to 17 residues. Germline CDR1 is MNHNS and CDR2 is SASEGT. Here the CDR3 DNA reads TGTGCCAGCAGTCTACAACAGAGAAGCTCCTATAATTCACCCCTCCACTTT. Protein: CASSLQQRSSYNSPLHF.

Here the CDR3 reads CASTTGGRAYEQYF. The CDR3 DNA reads as TGTGCCAGCACTACGGGAGGCAGGGCTTACGAGCAGTACTTC. The rearrangement uses TRBV28 and TRBJ2-7; 7 nucleotides line up with TRBD2. Unmatched junction bases numbered 10, after V lost 7 bases and J lost 4 bases. The CDR3 runs to 14 residues. In germline, CDR1 is MDHEN, CDR2 SYDVKM. Together with reference TRBV28 and TRBJ2-7, the CDR3 gives the full variable domain: DVKVTQSSRYLVKRTGEKVFLECVQDMDHENMFWYRQDPGLGLRLIYFSYDVKMKEKGDIPEGYSVSREKKERFSLILESASTNQTSMYLCASTTGGRAYEQYFGPGTRLTVT.

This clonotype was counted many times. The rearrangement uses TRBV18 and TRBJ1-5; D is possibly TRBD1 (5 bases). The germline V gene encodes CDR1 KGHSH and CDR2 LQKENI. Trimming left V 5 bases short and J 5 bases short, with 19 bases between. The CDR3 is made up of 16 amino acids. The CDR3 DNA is TGTGCCAGCTCATTAAACCGGGACGGCGCCCATCAGCCCCAGCATTTT. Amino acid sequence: CASSLNRDGAHQPQHF.

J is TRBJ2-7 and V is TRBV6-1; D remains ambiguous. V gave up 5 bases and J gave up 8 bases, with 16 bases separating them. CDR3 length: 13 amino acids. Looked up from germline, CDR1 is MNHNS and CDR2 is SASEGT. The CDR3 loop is CASSISEAGKQYF. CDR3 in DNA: TGTGCCAGCAGTATCTCCGAGGCCGGCAAGCAGTACTTC.

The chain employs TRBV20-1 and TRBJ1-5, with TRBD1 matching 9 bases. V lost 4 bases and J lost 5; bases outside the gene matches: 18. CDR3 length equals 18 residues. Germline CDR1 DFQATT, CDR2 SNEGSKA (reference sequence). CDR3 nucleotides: TGCAGTGCTACCCCTATCGGGACAGGGTTTCGGGGGCATCAGCCCCAGCATTTT. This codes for CSATPIGTGFRGHQPQHF.

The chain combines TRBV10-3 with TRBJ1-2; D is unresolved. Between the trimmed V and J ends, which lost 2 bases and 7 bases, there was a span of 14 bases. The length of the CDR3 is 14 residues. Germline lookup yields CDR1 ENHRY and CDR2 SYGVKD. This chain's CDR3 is CAISETDPGGGYTF. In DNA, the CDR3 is TGTGCCATCAGTGAGACCGACCCAGGCGGTGGCTACACCTTC.

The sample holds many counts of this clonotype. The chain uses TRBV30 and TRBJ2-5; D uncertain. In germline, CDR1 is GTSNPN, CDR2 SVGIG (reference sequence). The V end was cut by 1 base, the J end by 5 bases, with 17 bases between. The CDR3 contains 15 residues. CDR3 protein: CAWSEATEIGETQYF. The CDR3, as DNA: TGTGCCTGGAGTGAGGCCACAGAGATAGGGGAGACCCAGTACTTC.

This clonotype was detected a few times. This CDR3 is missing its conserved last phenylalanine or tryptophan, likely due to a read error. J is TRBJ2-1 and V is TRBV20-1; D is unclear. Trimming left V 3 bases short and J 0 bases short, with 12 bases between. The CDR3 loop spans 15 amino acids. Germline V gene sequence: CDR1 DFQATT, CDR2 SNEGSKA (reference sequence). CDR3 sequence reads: CSAREPSSSYNEQFL. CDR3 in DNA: TGCAGTGCTAGGGAGCCCTCTAGCTCCTACAATGAGCAGTTCCTC.

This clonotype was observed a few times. The CDR3 DNA follows: TGTGCCAGCAGCGCAGGGGAACTAGCGGACAGCACAGATACGCAGTATTTT. This sequence encodes CASSAGELADSTDTQYF. The V gene is TRBV9, the J gene TRBJ2-3; TRBD2 matches at 8 bases. This CDR3 region has 17 residues. Losses at the gene ends were 3 bases for V and 0 bases for J; bases not matched to a gene: 9. CDR1 and CDR2 (germline): SGDLS, YYNGEE. Looking up the rest from reference TRBV9 and TRBJ2-3 gives the full variable domain: DSGVTQTPKHLITATGQRVTLRCSPRSGDLSVYWYQQSLDQGLQFLIQYYNGEERAKGNILERFSAQQFPDLHSELNLSSLELGDSALYFCASSAGELADSTDTQYFGPGTRLTVL.

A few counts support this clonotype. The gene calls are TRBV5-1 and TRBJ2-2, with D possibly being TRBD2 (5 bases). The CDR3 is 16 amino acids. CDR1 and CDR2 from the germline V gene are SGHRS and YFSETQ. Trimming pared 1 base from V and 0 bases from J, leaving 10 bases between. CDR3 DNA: TGCGCCAGCAGCTTGTTAGGGAGTTCGAACACCGGGGAGCTGTTTTTT. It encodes CASSLLGSSNTGELFF.

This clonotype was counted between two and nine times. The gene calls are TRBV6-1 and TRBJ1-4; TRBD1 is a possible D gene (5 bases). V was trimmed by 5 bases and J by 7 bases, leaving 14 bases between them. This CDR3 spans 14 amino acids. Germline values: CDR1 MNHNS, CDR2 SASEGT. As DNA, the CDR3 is TGTGCCAGCAGTCAACGGGGGGGTAGTGAAAAACTGTTTTTT. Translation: CASSQRGGSEKLFF.

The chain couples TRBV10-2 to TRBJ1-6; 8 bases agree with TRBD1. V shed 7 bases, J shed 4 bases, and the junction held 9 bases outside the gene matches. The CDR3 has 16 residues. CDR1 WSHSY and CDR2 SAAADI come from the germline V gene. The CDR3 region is CASMTGDGFYNSPLHF. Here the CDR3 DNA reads TGCGCCAGCATGACAGGGGACGGGTTTTATAATTCACCCCTCCACTTT.

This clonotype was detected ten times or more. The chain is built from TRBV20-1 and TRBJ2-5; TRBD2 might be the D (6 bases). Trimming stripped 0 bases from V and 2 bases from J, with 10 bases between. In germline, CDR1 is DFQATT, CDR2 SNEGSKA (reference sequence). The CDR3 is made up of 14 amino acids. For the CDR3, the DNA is TGCAGTGCTAGAGATATGGGGGGTCAAGAGACCCAGTACTTC. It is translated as CSARDMGGQETQYF.

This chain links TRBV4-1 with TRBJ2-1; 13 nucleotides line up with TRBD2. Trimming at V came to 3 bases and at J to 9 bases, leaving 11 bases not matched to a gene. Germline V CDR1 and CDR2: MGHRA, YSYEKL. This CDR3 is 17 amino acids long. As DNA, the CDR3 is TGCGCCAGCAGCCACCCCATCGGACTAGCGGGAGAGGGTGAGCAGTTCTTC. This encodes CASSHPIGLAGEGEQFF.

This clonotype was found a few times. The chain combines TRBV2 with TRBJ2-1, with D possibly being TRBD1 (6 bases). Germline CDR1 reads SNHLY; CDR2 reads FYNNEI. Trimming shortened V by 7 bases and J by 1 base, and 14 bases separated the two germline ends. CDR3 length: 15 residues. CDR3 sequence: CASNGGQSSYNEQFF. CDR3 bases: TGTGCCAGCAATGGAGGACAGAGTTCCTACAATGAGCAGTTCTTC.